The 7 T cell receptor beta chains listed next were all sequenced from one sample in a study of CXCR4 blockade with PD-1 therapy in pancreatic cancer. Profiling relied on immunoSEQ multiplex PCR, and the TCRdb table lists in-frame clones only, not all of them. The sample consists of fewer than 10,000 clones, roughly three fifths of them appearing once. The sample taken for sequencing was tumor tissue. These receptors came from a human donor with pancreatic ductal adenocarcinoma.

CDR3 region: CASSAGLSYNEQFF. In nucleotides, the CDR3 is TGTGCCAGCAGTGCGGGACTATCCTACAATGAGCAGTTCTTC. The rearrangement uses TRBV11-3 and TRBJ2-1, with TRBD2 matching 7 bases. Germline trimming cut 6 bases from V and 1 base from J; bases unmatched to any gene: 3. CDR1 is SGHNT and CDR2 is YENEEA in the germline V gene. This CDR3 is built from 14 residues.

This clone was counted a few times. The chain carries TRBV29-1 and TRBJ2-1, with TRBD1 matching 8 bases. CDR3 length equals 13 residues. V was clipped by 8 bases and J by 6 bases; unmatched bases: 9. Germline CDR1 is SQVTM and CDR2 is ANQGSEA. CDR3 in DNA: TGCAGCTCGTTGTCGACAGGGGTCAATGAGCAGTTCTTC. Its translation: CSSLSTGVNEQFF.

The chain couples TRBV28 to TRBJ1-1; 9 bases line up with TRBD1. After removal of 6 bases from V and 4 bases from J, the junction contained 6 bases not matched to a gene. This CDR3 region has 14 residues. Germline V gene data show CDR1 as MDHEN and CDR2 as SYDVKM. CDR3 sequence: CASSRSTGGTEAFF. For the CDR3, the DNA is TGTGCCAGCAGCCGGTCGACAGGGGGCACTGAAGCTTTCTTT. Variable domain in full (rest from reference TRBV28 and TRBJ1-1): DVKVTQSSRYLVKRTGEKVFLECVQDMDHENMFWYRQDPGLGLRLIYFSYDVKMKEKGDIPEGYSVSREKKERFSLILESASTNQTSMYLCASSRSTGGTEAFFGQGTRLTVV.

This clone was seen only a few times. The V and J genes are TRBV19 and TRBJ2-7; either TRBD1 or TRBD2 may supply D (5 bases each). V shed 4 bases and J shed 5 bases, with 12 bases lying between them. The V gene's germline CDR1 is LNHDA and CDR2 SQIVND (reference sequence). This CDR3 is built from 13 residues. Written as DNA, the CDR3 is TGTGCCAGTAGTAGGGACCGGGTGAACGAGCAGTACTTC. Its translation: CASSRDRVNEQYF.

This clone was seen more than once but under ten times. The J gene is TRBJ1-1, the V gene TRBV2, with D perhaps matching TRBD1 (5 bases). V dropped 2 bases and J dropped 3 bases, with 13 bases sitting between them. The CDR3 sequence is 15 residues long. Germline V CDR1 and CDR2: SNHLY, FYNNEI. The CDR3 here is CASSERRVGDTEAFF. CDR3 nucleotides: TGTGCCAGCAGTGAACGCAGGGTGGGGGACACTGAAGCTTTCTTT.

The chain employs TRBV14 and TRBJ2-2; no definite D call. V was shortened by 4 bases and J by 6 bases, with 9 bases between the two germline ends. Per germline, CDR1 SGHDN and CDR2 FVKESK. This CDR3 spans 13 amino acids. CDR3 nucleotides: TGTGCCAGCAGCCCTACTTGGGCCGGGGAGCTGTTTTTT. As protein: CASSPTWAGELFF.

The chain is built from TRBV19 and TRBJ1-2; a weak D match, TRBD1 (5 bases). The ends were cut back, 2 bases at V and 4 bases at J, with 17 bases in the middle. CDR3 size: 16 residues. Germline V CDR1 and CDR2: LNHDA, SQIVND (reference sequence). The CDR3 bases are TGTGCCAGTAGTATACTCGGCTCACCTGACAGCTATGGCTACACCTTC. It codes for CASSILGSPDSYGYTF.